The rows below give T cell receptor beta chains drawn from one sample of a study of blood T cell repertoires in COVID-19. Assay used: immunoSEQ multiplex PCR; TCRdb lists only in-frame clones, some missing. The profile shows more than 80,000 clones, 65% to 85% of them singletons. The source material was peripheral blood. The receptors originated from a woman older than 75 with active or convalescent COVID-19. CDR3s include the opening cysteine and the closing phenylalanine or tryptophan. D genes are given only for firm matches. Clone size appears in some rows only: once, few, many, or a class for an expanded clone.

V gene	clone size	D gene	J gene	CDR3 DNA	CDR3 protein
TRBV28	-	TRBD1	TRBJ2-7	TGTGCCAGCAGTCAGGGGGCTACCTACGAGCAGTACTTC	CASSQGATYEQYF
TRBV6-2/TRBV6-3	-	-	TRBJ1-5	TGTGCCAGCAGCCTCACGGGGGGCTCGAATCAGCCCCAGCATTTT	CASSLTGGSNQPQHF
TRBV28	-	TRBD1	TRBJ1-6	TGTGCCACCAATAGCCAGGGGGCTTCATATTCACCCCTCCACTTT	CATNSQGASYSPLHF
TRBV28	-	-	TRBJ1-5	TGTGCCAGCAGCTCCCGGCCCCAGCATTTT	CASSSRPQHF
TRBV5-1	-	TRBD2	TRBJ2-3	TGCGCCAGCAGCTCTCTAGCGGGGGGGGCGCAAGATACGCAGTATTTT	CASSSLAGGAQDTQYF
TRBV7-8	-	TRBD1	TRBJ2-2	TGTGCCAGCAGCTTAACAGGGGCCGGGGAGCTGTTTTTT	CASSLTGAGELFF
TRBV2	-	-	TRBJ1-2	TGTGCCAGCAGTGAAGCGCCCCCGGGGAGGGGTGGCTACACCTTC	CASSEAPPGRGGYTF
TRBV7-2	few	TRBD1	TRBJ1-1	TGTGCCAGCAGCCCCACGGCAGGGGGGACTGAAGCTTTCTTT	CASSPTAGGTEAFF
TRBV5-6	-	-	TRBJ1-6	TGTGCCAGCAGCTTGGTTACACAGGGAACCCTCCACTTT	CASSLVTQGTLHF
TRBV5-1	-	-	TRBJ2-5	TGCGCCAGCAGCTTGGCCCGGAGAGAGACCCAGTACTTC	CASSLARRETQYF
TRBV6-2/TRBV6-3	-	TRBD1	TRBJ2-1	TGTGCCAGCAGCCCGGACAGGGGGCATTTGGAACGGCTTAGTGAGCAGTTCTTC	CASSPDRGHLERLSEQFF
TRBV6-5	-	TRBD2	TRBJ2-1	TGTGCCAGCACTATAGCTGGGACTAGTATTAGGAAGCAGTTCTTC	CASTIAGTSIRKQFF
TRBV27	-	-	TRBJ2-1	TGTGCCAGCAGTTCCAATCCAGGGTTCGGTTTTTTAGGGCAGTTCTTC	CASSSNPGFGFLGQFF
TRBV28	-	-	TRBJ1-3	TGTGCCAGCAGCCCCAATGCCGGGGCGGGGAACACCATATATTTT	CASSPNAGAGNTIYF
TRBV6-5	-	TRBD1	TRBJ1-4	TGTGCCAGCAGTCAAACAGGGGATAATGAAAAACTGTTTTTT	CASSQTGDNEKLFF
TRBV27	-	TRBD2	TRBJ2-7	TGTGCCAGCAGTTTAGGGACTAGCGGGAGACACTACGAGCAGTACTTC	CASSLGTSGRHYEQYF
TRBV29-1	-	-	TRBJ1-1	TGCAGCGCCCGCGGGTTGATGGGGGCGAACACTGAAGCTTTCTTT	CSARGLMGANTEAFF
TRBV25-1	-	TRBD1	TRBJ1-2	TGTGCCAGCACTAATACAGGGGATTCGGACTATGGCTACACCTTC	CASTNTGDSDYGYTF
TRBV15	-	-	TRBJ1-2	TGTGCCACCAGCAGAGATGGGGGGGATGGCTACACCTTC	CATSRDGGDGYTF
TRBV5-6	once	TRBD1	TRBJ1-2	TGTGCCAGCAGCTTGTTTGAGGACAGGGCGGTTGATGGCTACACCTTC	CASSLFEDRAVDGYTF
TRBV18	-	-	TRBJ1-1	TGTGCCAGCTCACCACTGGGGCCGGGCACTGAAGCTTTCTTT	CASSPLGPGTEAFF
TRBV3-1/TRBV3-2	-	-	TRBJ2-1	TGTGCCAGCAGTAACACGGGGTTCGGGCAGTTCTTC	CASSNTGFGQFF
TRBV6-2/TRBV6-3	many	-	TRBJ1-3	TGTGCCAGCAGCGATTCAGTTGACTCTGGAAACACCATATATTTT	CASSDSVDSGNTIYF
TRBV7-2	-	TRBD2	TRBJ2-7	TGTGCCAGCACCCCGAAGGGCGGGGGGAGGTACGAGCAGTACTTC	CASTPKGGGRYEQYF
TRBV19	-	TRBD1	TRBJ1-2	TGTGCCAGTAGAGAGGACAGGCGACTTGGTGGCTACACCTTC	CASREDRRLGGYTF
TRBV18	-	-	TRBJ2-7	TGTGCCAGCTCACCGACTAGGGATACCTACGAGCAGTACTTC	CASSPTRDTYEQYF
TRBV19	-	TRBD1	TRBJ1-2	TGTGCCAGTAGTTACTATCCGGGACAGGGAAACTATGGCTACACCTTC	CASSYYPGQGNYGYTF
TRBV6-5	-	-	TRBJ2-7	TGTGCCAGCAGTAACTCAGGACAGTCCTACGAGCAGTACTTC	CASSNSGQSYEQYF
TRBV2	-	-	TRBJ1-4	TGTGCCAGCACGTCCGGCCTAGTGGAAAAACTGTTTTTT	CASTSGLVEKLFF
TRBV28	once	TRBD1	TRBJ1-4	TGTGCCAGCAGTCCTCCCGGGACAGGGTTGAGTGAAAAACTGTTTTTT	CASSPPGTGLSEKLFF
TRBV9	-	-	TRBJ1-3	TGTGCCAGCAGCCCGAGCTGGGGGCGAGGAAACACCATATATTTT	CASSPSWGRGNTIYF
TRBV2	-	-	TRBJ2-2	TGTGCCAGCAGTGAAGTCAGTACGAACACCGGGGAGCTGTTTTTT	CASSEVSTNTGELFF
TRBV6-5	-	TRBD2	TRBJ2-2	TGTGCCAGCAGTTACATCGGCGGGGGGAGCACCGGGGAGCTGTTTTTT	CASSYIGGGSTGELFF
TRBV6-5	-	TRBD1	TRBJ1-1	TGTGCCAGCAGTTTGGCGGGACAGACGAACACTGAAGCTTTCTTT	CASSLAGQTNTEAFF
TRBV5-1	-	-	TRBJ1-1	TGCGCCAGCAGTAATCAGGGAATTGGGAACACTGAAGCTTTCTTT	CASSNQGIGNTEAFF
TRBV6-5	-	-	TRBJ1-1	TGTGCCAGCAGTTACAGATTGGCAGGGATCACTGAAGCTTTCTTT	CASSYRLAGITEAFF
TRBV7-8	-	TRBD1	TRBJ2-7	TGTGCCAGCAGCATGAGGGACAGGGGGCTGAAGTACGAGCAGTACTTC	CASSMRDRGLKYEQYF
TRBV11-3	once	TRBD1	TRBJ2-7	TGTGCCAGCAGCTTTGAAGGGACGGGACAGGGATTTTACGAGCAGTACTTC	CASSFEGTGQGFYEQYF
TRBV7-9	-	-	TRBJ1-4	TGTGCCAGCAGCCCCGGGACACCTAATGAAAAACTGTTTTTT	CASSPGTPNEKLFF
TRBV6-5	once	-	TRBJ2-2	TGTGCCAGCAGCCCATTGTACACCGGGGAGCTGTTTTTT	CASSPLYTGELFF
TRBV19	-	-	TRBJ2-6	TGTGCCAGTGAGTCTGGGGCCAACGTCCTGACTTTC	CASESGANVLTF
TRBV5-1	-	-	TRBJ1-4	TGCGCCAGCAGCTTGGACGGTGAAAAACTGTTTTTT	CASSLDGEKLFF
TRBV3-1/TRBV3-2	-	TRBD2	TRBJ2-7	TGTGCCAGCAGCCCCCAAGGGGCGGGAGTGGTCTACGAGCAGTACTTC	CASSPQGAGVVYEQYF
TRBV5-1	-	TRBD2	TRBJ2-3	TGCGCCAGCAGCCCGGGAGGTAGCGGAACCCCATGGAGCACAGATACGCAGTATTTT	CASSPGGSGTPWSTDTQYF
TRBV5-4	-	TRBD2	TRBJ2-1	TGTGCCAGCAGCTTGTGGCTAGCGGGAGTAAATGAGCAGTTCTTC	CASSLWLAGVNEQFF
TRBV2	few	-	TRBJ1-1	TGTGCCAGCAGTGGGACGTCAGGGCAGACCATGAACACTGAAGCTTTCTTT	CASSGTSGQTMNTEAFF
TRBV27	few	TRBD2	TRBJ2-1	TGTGCCAGCAGTTTAGTTCTAGCGGGAGTAACTGAGCAGTTCTTC	CASSLVLAGVTEQFF
TRBV3-1/TRBV3-2	-	-	TRBJ2-3	TGTGCCAGCAAGGGGCGGATTAGCACAGATACGCAGTATTTT	CASKGRISTDTQYF
TRBV11-3	-	-	TRBJ2-5	TGTGCCAGCAGCCTGCACAGGGCCCAAGAGACCCAGTACTTC	CASSLHRAQETQYF
TRBV28	-	TRBD2	TRBJ2-3	TGTGCCAGCAGTTCCTATAGCGGGAGTGAGCCAGATACGCAGTATTTT	CASSSYSGSEPDTQYF
TRBV23-1	once	TRBD1	TRBJ2-5	TGCGCCAGCAGTCAGGGACAGGGGGCACGGGAGACCCAGTACTTC	CASSQGQGARETQYF
TRBV29-1	-	TRBD1	TRBJ2-7	TGCAGCGTTGAAGAGTGGACAGGCTACGAGCAGTACTTC	CSVEEWTGYEQYF
TRBV7-2	-	-	TRBJ2-5	TGTGCCAGCAGCGTACGCAGGGGTCCACAAGAGACCCAGTACTTC	CASSVRRGPQETQYF
TRBV6-5	-	TRBD2	TRBJ2-1	TGTGCCAGCACCCCCAGCGGGAGTATCCATGAGCAGTTCTTC	CASTPSGSIHEQFF
TRBV5-1	few	-	TRBJ1-6	TGCGCCAGCAGCTTGCAGGGATCAGGATCACCCCTCCACTTT	CASSLQGSGSPLHF
TRBV24-1	once	TRBD1	TRBJ2-3	TGTGCCACCAGTGATATAGGCCAGGGCAGGGGGCAATCGGATACGCAGTATTTT	CATSDIGQGRGQSDTQYF
TRBV7-8	few	-	TRBJ1-1	TGTGCCAGCAGCTCGGGATCGCATGGCACTGAAGCTTTCTTT	CASSSGSHGTEAFF
TRBV24-1	-	TRBD1	TRBJ2-2	TGTGCCACCAGAACAGGGGGCAGGACCGGGGAGCTGTTTTTT	CATRTGGRTGELFF
TRBV3-1/TRBV3-2	-	-	TRBJ1-2	TGTGCCAGCAGCCCGCTGGAGGGCTCGGGGGGCTACACCTTC	CASSPLEGSGGYTF